This T cell receptor beta chain was recovered during a study of Ad26.COV2.S vaccination and SARS-CoV-2 variants. Whole-study results and caveats: It is possible that the TCR breadth and depth analyses underestimated the total T cell responses. Placebo recipients showed lower spike-specific TCR breadth than vaccinees.

The data were produced by immunoSEQ multiplex PCR, yet TCRdb's version contains in-frame clones alone and is incomplete. The sample carries about 350,000 clones, approximately 90% recorded once. This clone showed up just once. Its antigen is unknown. The CDR3 totals 15 residues. V lost 10 bases and J lost 0, with 15 bases in between. Germline V CDR1 and CDR2: KGHDR, SFDVKD. This clonotype was sampled from a human donor who had recovered from COVID-19. Sequenced material: peripheral blood, taken after recovery from COVID-19. The chain employs TRBV24-1 and TRBJ2-1; D is undetermined. The CDR3 loop reads CATPWALSSYNEQFF. CDR3 bases: TGTGCCACTCCCTGGGCCCTAAGCTCCTACAATGAGCAGTTCTTC.